The entry that follows covers one T cell receptor (beta chain) sequence. No antigen is known for it. Some clones are missing from TCRdb's copy, which holds only in-frame ones; the method was immunoSEQ multiplex PCR. The sample lists 50,000 to 70,000 clones, under 85% occurring once. Regarding time point: week 35, safety follow-up. Every vaccine dose comprised 300 ug of mutant IDH1 20-mer peptide plus topical imiquimod. The CDR3 extends over 18 amino acids. Trimming at V came to 0 bases and at J to 3 bases, leaving 5 bases not matched to a gene. Per germline, CDR1 LGHNA and CDR2 YSLEER. The data derive from a study of a mutant IDH1 vaccine in newly diagnosed glioma. Study background: Beginning 4-6 weeks after radiotherapy alone, or with temozolomide cycles, vaccination took place. Visit V12 was at week 35; visit V13 was at week 47. General study results and limits: It seemed that pseudoprogression was not linked to changes in the top peripheral T cell clonotypes. Vaccination elicited immune responses in roughly 93% of patients.

The chain uses TRBV4-3 and TRBJ2-3; the match to TRBD2 covers 14 bases. The source material was PBMCs, sampled from a glioma patient whose treatment included an IDH1 peptide vaccine. This sequence was found in a man aged 50 to 60 with glioma. The CDR3 nucleotides read TGCGCCAGCAGCCAAGATCTGACTAGCGGGGGGGTAACAGATACGCAGTATTTT. It translates to CASSQDLTSGGVTDTQYF.